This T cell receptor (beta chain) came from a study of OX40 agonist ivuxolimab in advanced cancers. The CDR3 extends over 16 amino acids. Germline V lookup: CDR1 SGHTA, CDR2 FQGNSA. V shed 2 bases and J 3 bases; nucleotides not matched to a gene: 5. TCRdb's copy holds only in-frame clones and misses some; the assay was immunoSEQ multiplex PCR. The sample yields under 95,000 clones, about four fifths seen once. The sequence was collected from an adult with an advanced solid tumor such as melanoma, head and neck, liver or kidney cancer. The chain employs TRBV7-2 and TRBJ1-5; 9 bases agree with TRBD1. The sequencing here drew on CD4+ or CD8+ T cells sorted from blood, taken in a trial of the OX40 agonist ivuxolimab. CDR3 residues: CASSLKGTGLNQPQHF. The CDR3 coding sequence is TGTGCCAGCAGCTTAAAGGGGACAGGGCTCAATCAGCCCCAGCATTTT.